Each of the 27 T cell receptor beta chains below was sequenced from the same sample in a study of T cells after yellow fever vaccination. One entry per CDR3 protein results from TCRdb running MiXCR on the 5' RACE reads. Altogether about 350,000 distinct CDR3 sequences are present, over 4% being singletons, with the ten largest covering around 23%. The sequenced sample was PBMCs, obtained 5 days after the yellow fever booster vaccination. The receptors derive from a man younger than 30 who received the YFV17D yellow fever vaccine.

There are a few counts of this clonotype. The gene calls are TRBV7-2 and TRBJ2-7; no clear D gene. The CDR3 spans 13 residues. V lost 5 bases, J lost 2 bases, and 10 bases lay in between. Germline V CDR1 and CDR2: SGHTA, FQGNSA. DNA for the CDR3: TGTGCCAGCAGCCCGTACTTGACCTACGAGCAGTACGTC. Translated: CASSPYLTYEQYV.

This clonotype was detected a few times. The V and J genes are TRBV27 and TRBJ2-3, with 10 bases aligning to TRBD1. The CDR3 is 15 residues long. The V gene end was trimmed by 1 base and the J gene end by 5 bases; junction bases not matched to a gene: 3. Germline CDR1 and CDR2: MNHEY and SMNVEV (reference sequence). The DNA of the CDR3 is TGTGCCAGCAGTTTATTCGACAGGGGGCAAGATACGCAGTATTTT. Its translation is CASSLFDRGQDTQYF.

The V call is TRBV2, the J call TRBJ1-3, with no clear D. The CDR3 has 14 amino acids. Looked up from germline, CDR1 is SNHLY and CDR2 is FYNNEI. Between the trimmed V and J ends, which lost 6 bases and 0 bases, there was a span of 9 bases. CDR3 sequence reads: CASRTASSGNTIYF. The CDR3 DNA sequence: TGTGCCAGCAGAACAGCGAGCTCTGGAAACACCATATATTTT. The whole variable domain, filled in from reference TRBV2 and TRBJ1-3, reads EPEVTQTPSHQVTQMGQEVILRCVPISNHLYFYWYRQILGQKVEFLVSFYNNEISEKSEIFDDQFSVERPDGSNFTLKIRSTKLEDSAMYFCASRTASSGNTIYFGEGSWLTVV.

This chain joins TRBV7-9 and TRBJ1-2; 7 positions agree with TRBD1. The CDR3 contains 14 residues. The trim removed 5 bases at V and 4 bases at J, leaving 7 bases unmatched. CDR1 and CDR2 (germline): SEHNR, FQNEAQ (reference sequence). The CDR3, as DNA: TGTGCCAGCAGCCGATTGGGGACAGTCTATGGCTACACCTTC. It translates to CASSRLGTVYGYTF.

At least ten counts were recorded for this clonotype. The chain combines TRBV5-1 with TRBJ1-6; D call uncertain. V dropped 0 bases and J dropped 5 bases, with 12 bases sitting between them. Germline V lookup: CDR1 SGHRS, CDR2 YFSETQ. The CDR3 is 16 amino acids. CDR3 nucleotide sequence: TGCGCCAGCAGCTTGGCCGGTCCAGAAAATAATTCACCCCTCCACTTT. This encodes CASSLAGPENNSPLHF.

V and J are TRBV4-3 and TRBJ2-2; possibly TRBD1 or TRBD2 for D (5 bases each). Trimming pared 2 bases from V and 5 bases from J, leaving 12 bases between. This CDR3 spans 15 amino acids. CDR1 and CDR2 from the germline V gene are LGHNA and YSLEER. CDR3 in amino acids: CASSQTGLPTGELFF. CDR3 DNA sequence: TGCGCCAGCAGCCAAACGGGGCTACCTACCGGGGAGCTGTTTTTT.

This clonotype turned up a few times. A clone one base away is much larger, so this may be a read error. J is TRBJ2-7 and V is TRBV7-9; tentatively, D is TRBD1 (6 bases). The germline V gene has CDR1 SEHNR and CDR2 FQNEAQ (reference sequence). V lost 7 bases and J lost 0, with 16 bases in between. The CDR3 totals 15 residues. The CDR3 loop reads CASNGLKGDSYEQYF. CDR3 DNA sequence: TGTGCCAGCAACGGTCTGAAGGGGGACTCCTACGAGCAGTACTTC.

There are a few counts of this clonotype. The rearrangement joins TRBV24-1 to TRBJ2-3, with a weak D call TRBD1 (6 bases). The V end lost 5 bases, the J end lost 1 base, and 15 bases lay between the germline ends. This CDR3 is 16 amino acids long. Germline values: CDR1 KGHDR, CDR2 SFDVKD. CDR3 in DNA: TGTGCCACCAGTGGGGAAGGGGGTACCGGCACAGATACGCAGTATTTT. Amino acids: CATSGEGGTGTDTQYF.

In this sample, this clonotype turned up many times. The rearrangement uses TRBV6-6 and TRBJ2-3; tentatively, D is TRBD1 or TRBD2 (5 bases each). Germline CDR1 and CDR2: MNHNY and SVGAGI (reference sequence). V dropped 1 base and J dropped 0 bases, with 11 bases sitting between them. This CDR3 region has 16 residues. CDR3 sequence reads: CASSYWGGGSTDTQYF. The CDR3 bases are TGTGCCAGCAGTTACTGGGGTGGGGGTAGCACAGATACGCAGTATTTT.

This clonotype was found a few times. This chain joins TRBV12-3 or TRBV12-4 and TRBJ1-2, with 12 bases that match TRBD1. The V and J ends lost 4 bases and 7 bases, in that order; junction bases with no gene match: 7. The CDR3 length is 15 residues. The DNA for the CDR3 is TGTGCCAGCAGTTATGGGACAGGGGGCTCCACTGGCTACACCTTC. It specifies CASSYGTGGSTGYTF.

This clonotype came up many times. This chain joins TRBV7-3 and TRBJ2-1; TRBD2 aligns across 8 bases. The CDR3 consists of 16 residues. Germline CDR1 reads SGHTA; CDR2 reads FQGTGA. V shed 3 bases and J 3 bases; nucleotides not matched to a gene: 7. The CDR3 protein is CASSFATSADYNEQFF. The CDR3 DNA follows: TGTGCCAGCAGCTTCGCGACTAGCGCCGACTACAATGAGCAGTTCTTC.

V is TRBV7-2 and J is TRBJ2-7, with a weak D call TRBD2 (5 bases). Trimming cost V 3 bases and J 7 bases, with 10 bases left between them. This CDR3 region has 12 residues. Germline values: CDR1 SGHTA, CDR2 FQGNSA. The CDR3 sequence is CASSFGLTEQYF. In DNA, the CDR3 is TGTGCCAGCAGCTTCGGACTGACTGAGCAGTACTTC.

This clonotype was detected only a few times. V usage is TRBV4-3 and J usage is TRBJ1-2; TRBD1 aligns across 7 bases. The V and J ends lost 3 bases and 2 bases, in that order; junction bases with no gene match: 9. This CDR3 has 16 amino acids. Germline CDR1 is LGHNA and CDR2 is YSLEER. The CDR3: CASSHLGTDENYGYTF. In DNA, the CDR3 is TGCGCCAGCAGCCACCTAGGGACAGACGAGAACTATGGCTACACCTTC.

This clonotype was detected ten times or more. V usage is TRBV5-1 and J usage is TRBJ2-2; D might be TRBD2 (5 bases). Trimming removed 6 bases at V and 1 base at J, with 19 bases between. The CDR3 length is 17 residues. Germline V lookup: CDR1 SGHRS, CDR2 YFSETQ. CDR3: CASTTEEVLMNTGELFF. The DNA for the CDR3 is TGCGCCAGCACCACCGAGGAGGTCCTTATGAACACCGGGGAGCTGTTTTTT.

This clonotype has only a few counts. Sequence at one end of the junction differs from germline and may be a read error. This sequence joins TRBV2 and TRBJ1-5; D remains ambiguous. CDR3 length: 12 residues. The V gene's germline CDR1 is SNHLY and CDR2 FYNNEI. CDR3 nucleotide sequence: TGTGCCAGCAGCCAACCACCCACCCCGTCGAGTTTT. It encodes CASSQPPTPSSF.

This rearrangement joins TRBV20-1 to TRBJ2-1; 11 bases agree with TRBD2. Germline loops: CDR1 DFQATT, CDR2 SNEGSKA (reference sequence). This CDR3 has 14 amino acids. Trimming cost V 5 bases and J 8 bases; bases outside gene matches: 8. The CDR3, as DNA: TGCAGTGCTGGAACTAGCGGGGGAACCTATGAGCAGTTCTTC. This translates into CSAGTSGGTYEQFF.

This clonotype was picked up a small number of times. J is TRBJ2-1 and V is TRBV29-1; maybe TRBD1 (6 bases). V dropped 3 bases and J dropped 7 bases, with 13 bases sitting between them. The CDR3 contains 13 residues. Germline V gene sequence: CDR1 SQVTM, CDR2 ANQGSEA. The CDR3 reads CSVDPEDRNEQFF. The CDR3 DNA sequence: TGCAGCGTTGACCCCGAGGACAGAAATGAGCAGTTCTTC.

This clonotype appeared a few times. The rearrangement joins TRBV7-2 to TRBJ2-5; 8 bases align to TRBD1. Germline CDR1 reads SGHTA; CDR2 reads FQGNSA. CDR3 length: 15 amino acids. V was pared by 1 base and J by 4 bases, with 5 bases of the junction left unmatched. The CDR3 DNA is TGTGCCAGCAGCTTAGTGGGGACAGGATCAGAGACCCAGTACTTC. It is translated as CASSLVGTGSETQYF.

This clonotype was seen a handful of times. The chain couples TRBV5-1 to TRBJ1-1, with D uncertain. Trimming removed 0 bases at V and 4 bases at J, with 13 bases between. Per germline, CDR1 SGHRS and CDR2 YFSETQ. This CDR3 comprises 15 residues. CDR3 bases: TGCGCCAGCAGCTTGGCACCCGGGGTCGGCACTGAAGCTTTCTTT. Protein: CASSLAPGVGTEAFF.

There are a few counts of this clonotype. The chain couples TRBV5-1 to TRBJ2-6, with D unclear. The germline V and J ends were trimmed by 0 bases and 5 bases, with 9 bases remaining between them. The germline gives CDR1 SGHRS, CDR2 YFSETQ. The CDR3 is 15 residues long. CDR3 sequence reads: CASSLGALRANVLTF. The CDR3 nucleotides are TGCGCCAGCAGCTTGGGGGCGCTTCGGGCCAACGTCCTGACTTTC.

This clonotype was detected a few times. The chain employs TRBV12-3 or TRBV12-4 and TRBJ2-3; 10 bases map to TRBD2. The CDR3 extends over 16 amino acids. With V trimmed by 4 bases and J by 4 bases, 8 bases remained unmatched. The CDR3 DNA reads TGTGCCAGCAGTTCCCAGAAGCGGGGGGGTTCAGATACGCAGTATTTT. This translates into CASSSQKRGGSDTQYF.

The V gene is TRBV7-9, the J gene TRBJ2-5; 7 positions match TRBD2. CDR3 length equals 16 residues. Trimming cost V 1 base and J 4 bases; bases outside gene matches: 9. CDR1 is SEHNR, CDR2 FQNEAQ, per germline (reference sequence). CDR3: CASSLGVGGGGETQYF. The CDR3 nucleotides read TGTGCCAGCAGCTTAGGGGTCGGCGGGGGAGGAGAGACCCAGTACTTC.

The chain couples TRBV5-1 to TRBJ2-3; a weak D match, TRBD1 (6 bases). Germline V gene lookup returns CDR1 SGHRS and CDR2 YFSETQ. V lost 0 bases and J lost 6, with 14 bases in between. The length of the CDR3 is 15 residues. CDR3 sequence (DNA): TGCGCCAGCAGCTTGGAAGGGGGTTTCGGGGATACGCAGTATTTT. Translated: CASSLEGGFGDTQYF.

This clonotype was detected a few times. The V call is TRBV19, the J call TRBJ1-1, with unresolved D. This CDR3 comprises 11 residues. The V and J ends lost 7 bases and 1 base respectively, with 4 bases between them. Germline V lookup: CDR1 LNHDA, CDR2 SQIVND (reference sequence). The CDR3 loop is CASKENTEAFF. The CDR3 nucleotides read TGTGCCAGTAAGGAGAACACTGAAGCTTTCTTT.

The V and J genes are TRBV7-2 and TRBJ2-2, with D tentatively TRBD2 (6 bases). Trimming stripped 6 bases from V and 6 bases from J, with 14 bases between. Germline loops: CDR1 SGHTA, CDR2 FQGNSA. There are 14 residues in the CDR3. This chain's CDR3 is CASRRRGNSGELFF. The CDR3 region has the DNA TGTGCCAGCAGACGACGGGGGAATTCCGGGGAGCTGTTTTTT.

A few counts support this clonotype. The genes are TRBV6-2 or TRBV6-3 and TRBJ2-7; D gene ambiguous. CDR1 MNHEY and CDR2 SVGEGT come from the germline V gene. Trimming took off 5 bases at V and 3 bases at J, with 5 bases between the two ends. CDR3 length: 11 residues. Written as DNA, the CDR3 is TGTGCCAGCAGTAACCACTACGAGCAGTACGTC. This translates into CASSNHYEQYV.

The chain joins TRBV6-1 to TRBJ2-1; D gene unclear. CDR3 size: 13 residues. Per the germline V gene, CDR1 is MNHNS and CDR2 is SASEGT. The V gene lost 1 base and the J gene lost 5 bases, with 6 bases spanning the gap. This chain's CDR3 is CASSEDPNNEQFF. DNA of the CDR3: TGTGCCAGCAGTGAAGACCCGAACAATGAGCAGTTCTTC.